Presented here are 15 T cell receptor beta chains from one specimen sequenced in a study of blood T cell repertoires in COVID-19. The method was immunoSEQ multiplex PCR; TCRdb's version includes in-frame clones alone and lacks a portion of them. The data hold 85,000 to 130,000 clones, with just over 85% observed a single time. The sequencing sample was made of PBMCs or T cells enriched from blood (not recorded which). The receptors originated from a woman aged 50 to 65 who had recovered from COVID-19.

This chain links TRBV7-2 with TRBJ1-2; 7 nucleotides align to TRBD1. There are 14 residues in the CDR3. Germline-derived CDR1 and CDR2 are SGHTA and FQGNSA. With V trimmed by 3 bases and J by 7 bases, 8 bases remained unmatched. CDR3 nucleotides: TGTGCCAGCAGCTTCGACAGGGAGATTGGTGGCTACACCTTC. The encoded protein is CASSFDREIGGYTF.

This rearrangement joins TRBV10-1 to TRBJ2-3; 8 bases fit TRBD2. The CDR3 contains 16 residues. Looked up from germline, CDR1 is WNHNN and CDR2 is SYGVQD (reference sequence). V shed 0 bases, J shed 6 bases, and the junction held 8 bases outside the gene matches. The CDR3 spells CASSESSGGTLDTQYF. The DNA of the CDR3 is TGCGCCAGCAGTGAGTCCTCGGGGGGGACTCTTGATACGCAGTATTTT.

In its sample, this clone was seen a few times. The chain employs TRBV7-9 and TRBJ1-6; no clear D gene. CDR1 and CDR2 (germline): SEHNR, FQNEAQ (reference sequence). CDR3 length equals 17 residues. Trimming pared 4 bases from V and 5 bases from J, leaving 18 bases between. DNA for the CDR3: TGTGCCAGCAGCTCCCGAGGAGGTCGAGGCGATAATTCACCCCTCCACTTT. Translating gives CASSSRGGRGDNSPLHF.

V usage is TRBV5-1 and J usage is TRBJ2-1; 9 bases match TRBD1. The CDR3 sequence is 13 residues long. The germline gives CDR1 SGHRS, CDR2 YFSETQ. The J segment lost 8 bases and the V segment lost 3 bases, leaving 3 bases of the junction unmatched. CDR3 in DNA: TGCGCCAGCAGCTCGGGACAGGGAGATGAGCAGTTCTTC. This sequence encodes CASSSGQGDEQFF.

The chain is built from TRBV5-1 and TRBJ1-4; 7 nucleotides line up with TRBD1. Germline CDR1 and CDR2: SGHRS and YFSETQ. This CDR3 region has 14 residues. V was clipped by 4 bases and J by 2 bases; unmatched bases: 2. CDR3 DNA: TGCGCCAGCAGCCTACAGGGGACTAATGAAAAACTGTTTTTT. Encoded protein: CASSLQGTNEKLFF.

V gene TRBV20-1 combines with J gene TRBJ1-3, with D perhaps matching TRBD1 (6 bases). Between the trimmed V and J ends, which lost 6 bases and 4 bases, there was a span of 7 bases. The CDR3 sequence is 11 residues long. Germline values: CDR1 DFQATT, CDR2 SNEGSKA (reference sequence). DNA for the CDR3: TGCAGTGCAACAGGGGGAAACACCATATATTTT. Its translation is CSATGGNTIYF.

V is TRBV10-3 and J is TRBJ1-2; 7 nucleotides match TRBD1. From germline, CDR1 is ENHRY and CDR2 SYGVKD. CDR3 size: 13 residues. V lost 5 bases and J lost 3; bases outside the gene matches: 3. The CDR3 is CAISPDRDYGYTF. The CDR3 coding sequence is TGTGCCATCAGTCCTGACAGGGACTATGGCTACACCTTC.

This chain joins TRBV7-8 and TRBJ1-2; TRBD1 agrees at 8 bases. V lost 5 bases, J lost 4 bases, and 6 bases stayed unmatched. The CDR3 runs 14 residues. CDR1 and CDR2 from the germline V gene are SGHVS and FQNEAQ. The CDR3 loop reads CASSPRTGLYGYTF. In nucleotides, the CDR3 is TGTGCCAGCAGCCCAAGGACAGGGCTCTATGGCTACACCTTC.

The gene calls are TRBV3-1 (or the pseudogene TRBV3-2) and TRBJ2-5, with D possibly TRBD2 on 6 matching bases. The CDR3 loop spans 17 amino acids. Trimming took off 5 bases at V and 4 bases at J, with 23 bases between the two ends. Germline CDR1 LGHDT, CDR2 YNNKEL (reference sequence). The CDR3 DNA reads TGTGCCAGCAGCTCGCGATCAGGACGGGCCGGGGGAGAGACCCAGTACTTC. Translation: CASSSRSGRAGGETQYF.

The rearrangement links TRBV15 to TRBJ2-2, with D tentatively TRBD1 (6 bases). Trimming left V 4 bases short and J 3 bases short, with 12 bases between. Germline assignment: CDR1 LNHNV and CDR2 YYDKDF (reference sequence). CDR3 size: 15 residues. DNA for the CDR3: TGTGCCACCAGCAAACTGACAGGCGACACCGGGGAGCTGTTTTTT. Its translation: CATSKLTGDTGELFF. Full variable domain (outside the CDR3, taken from reference TRBV15 and TRBJ2-2): DAMVIQNPRYQVTQFGKPVTLSCSQTLNHNVMYWYQQKSSQAPKLLFHYYDKDFNNEADTPDNFQSRRPNTSFCFLDIRSPGLGDTAMYLCATSKLTGDTGELFFGEGSRLTVL.

CDR3 DNA: TGTGCCAGCAGCGTAGATCCCAGGAATGAAAAACTGTTTTTT. Protein sequence: CASSVDPRNEKLFF. The chain recombines TRBV9 with TRBJ1-4; no firm D call. Germline CDR1 and CDR2: SGDLS and YYNGEE. This CDR3 comprises 14 residues. Trimming pared 0 bases from V and 5 bases from J, leaving 8 bases between.

The J gene is TRBJ1-4, the V gene TRBV5-4; 8 bases fit TRBD1. Trimming at V came to 3 bases and at J to 8 bases, leaving 15 bases not matched to a gene. This CDR3 spans 17 amino acids. CDR1 and CDR2 (germline): SGHNT, YYREEE (reference sequence). Here the CDR3 DNA reads TGTGCCAGCAGCTCCGGGACAGGTATCGCGGTCGGCGAAAAACTGTTTTTT. This translates into CASSSGTGIAVGEKLFF.

V gene TRBV18 combines with J gene TRBJ2-7; D is perhaps TRBD2 (6 bases). This CDR3 comprises 16 residues. The V gene lost 6 bases and the J gene lost 0 bases, with 18 bases spanning the gap. CDR1 is KGHSH and CDR2 is LQKENI in the germline V gene. CDR3 sequence (DNA): TGTGCCAGCTCCCAGCTCCGGGACTCGACCTCCTACGAGCAGTACTTC. Encoded protein: CASSQLRDSTSYEQYF.

The genes are TRBV4-2 and TRBJ2-1; no firm D call. The CDR3 is 16 amino acids. Trimming left V 0 bases short and J 2 bases short, with 11 bases between. Looked up from germline, CDR1 is LGHNA and CDR2 is YNFKEQ. CDR3 in amino acids: CASSQDGASPYNEQFF. The CDR3 DNA is TGTGCCAGCAGCCAAGACGGAGCGTCCCCCTACAATGAGCAGTTCTTC.

This clone was detected only once. The chain has TRBV2 and TRBJ2-5; TRBD2 matches 14 bases. This CDR3 spans 15 amino acids. Germline V gene sequence: CDR1 SNHLY, CDR2 FYNNEI. V was clipped by 6 bases and J by 5 bases; unmatched bases: 5. The CDR3 loop is CASRRLAGGRETQYF. Here the CDR3 DNA reads TGTGCCAGCAGACGACTAGCGGGGGGGCGGGAGACCCAGTACTTC.